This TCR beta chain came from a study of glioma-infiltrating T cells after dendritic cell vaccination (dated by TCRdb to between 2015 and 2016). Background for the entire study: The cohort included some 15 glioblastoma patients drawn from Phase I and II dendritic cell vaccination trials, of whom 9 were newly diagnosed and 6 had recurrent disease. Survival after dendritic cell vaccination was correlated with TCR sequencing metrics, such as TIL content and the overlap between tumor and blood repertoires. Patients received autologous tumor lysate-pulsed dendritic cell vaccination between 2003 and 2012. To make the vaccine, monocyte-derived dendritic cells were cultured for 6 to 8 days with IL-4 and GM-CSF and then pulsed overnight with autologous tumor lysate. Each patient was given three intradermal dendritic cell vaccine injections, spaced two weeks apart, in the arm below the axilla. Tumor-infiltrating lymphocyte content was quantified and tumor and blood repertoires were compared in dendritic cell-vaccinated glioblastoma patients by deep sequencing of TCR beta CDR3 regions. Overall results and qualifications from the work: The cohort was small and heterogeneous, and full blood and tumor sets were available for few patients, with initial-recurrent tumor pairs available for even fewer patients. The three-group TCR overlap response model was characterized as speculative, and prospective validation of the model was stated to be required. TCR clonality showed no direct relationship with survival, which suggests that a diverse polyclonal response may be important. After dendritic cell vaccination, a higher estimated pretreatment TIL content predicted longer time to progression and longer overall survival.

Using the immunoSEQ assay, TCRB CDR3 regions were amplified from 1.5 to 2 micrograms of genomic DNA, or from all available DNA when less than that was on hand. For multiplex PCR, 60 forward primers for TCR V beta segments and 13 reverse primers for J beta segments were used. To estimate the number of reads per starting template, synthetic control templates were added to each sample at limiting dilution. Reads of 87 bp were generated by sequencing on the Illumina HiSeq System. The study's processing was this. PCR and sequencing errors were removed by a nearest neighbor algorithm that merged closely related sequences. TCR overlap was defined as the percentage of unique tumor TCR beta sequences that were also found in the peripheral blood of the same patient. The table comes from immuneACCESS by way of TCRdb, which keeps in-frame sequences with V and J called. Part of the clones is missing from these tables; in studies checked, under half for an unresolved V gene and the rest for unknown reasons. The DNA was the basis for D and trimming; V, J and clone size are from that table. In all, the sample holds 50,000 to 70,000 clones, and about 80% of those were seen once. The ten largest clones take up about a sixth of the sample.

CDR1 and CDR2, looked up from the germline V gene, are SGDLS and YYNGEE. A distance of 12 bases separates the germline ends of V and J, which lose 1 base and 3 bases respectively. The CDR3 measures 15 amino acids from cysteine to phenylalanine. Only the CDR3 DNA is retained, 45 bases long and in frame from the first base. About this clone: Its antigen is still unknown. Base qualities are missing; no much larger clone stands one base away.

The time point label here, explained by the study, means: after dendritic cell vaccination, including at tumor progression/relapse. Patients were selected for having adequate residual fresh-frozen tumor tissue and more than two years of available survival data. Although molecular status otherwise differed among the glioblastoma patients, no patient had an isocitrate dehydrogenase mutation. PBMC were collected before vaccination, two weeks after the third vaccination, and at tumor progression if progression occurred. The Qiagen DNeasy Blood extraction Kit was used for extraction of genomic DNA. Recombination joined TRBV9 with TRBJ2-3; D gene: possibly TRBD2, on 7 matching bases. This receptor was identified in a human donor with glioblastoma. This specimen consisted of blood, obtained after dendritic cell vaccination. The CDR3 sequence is CASSVKGGRTDTQYF. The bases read TGTGCCAGCAGCGTAAAGGGGGGGAGGACAGATACGCAGTATTTT.